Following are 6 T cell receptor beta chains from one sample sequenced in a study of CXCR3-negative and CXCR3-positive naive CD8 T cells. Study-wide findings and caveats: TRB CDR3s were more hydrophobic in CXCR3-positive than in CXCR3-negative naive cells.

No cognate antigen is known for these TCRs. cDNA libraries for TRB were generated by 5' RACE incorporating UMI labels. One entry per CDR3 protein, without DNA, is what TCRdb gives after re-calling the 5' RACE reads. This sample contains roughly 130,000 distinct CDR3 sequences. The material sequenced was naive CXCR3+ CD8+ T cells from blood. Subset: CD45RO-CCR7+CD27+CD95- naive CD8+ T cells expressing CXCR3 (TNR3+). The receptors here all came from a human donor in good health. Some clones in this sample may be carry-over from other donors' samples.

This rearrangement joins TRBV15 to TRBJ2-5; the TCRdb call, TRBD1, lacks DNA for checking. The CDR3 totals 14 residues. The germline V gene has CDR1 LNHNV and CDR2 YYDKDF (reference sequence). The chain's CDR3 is CATSRDRGRETQYF.

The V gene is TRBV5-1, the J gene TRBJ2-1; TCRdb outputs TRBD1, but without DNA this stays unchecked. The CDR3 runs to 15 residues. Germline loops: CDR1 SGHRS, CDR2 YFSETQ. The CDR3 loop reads CASSITPGQGNEQFF.

The CDR3 spells CASGLSGGELFF. The chain joins TRBV27 to TRBJ2-2. Germline CDR1 reads MNHEY; CDR2 reads SMNVEV (reference sequence). The CDR3 runs to 12 residues.

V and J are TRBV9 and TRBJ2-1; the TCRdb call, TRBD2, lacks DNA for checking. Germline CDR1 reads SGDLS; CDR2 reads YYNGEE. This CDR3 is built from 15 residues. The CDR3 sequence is CASSVGLAENNEQFF. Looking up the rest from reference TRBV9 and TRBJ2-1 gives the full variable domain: DSGVTQTPKHLITATGQRVTLRCSPRSGDLSVYWYQQSLDQGLQFLIQYYNGEERAKGNILERFSAQQFPDLHSELNLSSLELGDSALYFCASSVGLAENNEQFFGPGTRLTVL.

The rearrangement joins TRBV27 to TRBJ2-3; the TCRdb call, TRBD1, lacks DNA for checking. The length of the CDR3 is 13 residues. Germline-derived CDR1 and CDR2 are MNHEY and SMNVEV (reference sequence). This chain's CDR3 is CASSVGGTDTQYF.

CDR3 loop: CATGTPYGYTF. This chain links TRBV6-5 with TRBJ1-2. Germline V gene lookup returns CDR1 MNHEY and CDR2 SVGAGI. The CDR3 extends over 11 amino acids.